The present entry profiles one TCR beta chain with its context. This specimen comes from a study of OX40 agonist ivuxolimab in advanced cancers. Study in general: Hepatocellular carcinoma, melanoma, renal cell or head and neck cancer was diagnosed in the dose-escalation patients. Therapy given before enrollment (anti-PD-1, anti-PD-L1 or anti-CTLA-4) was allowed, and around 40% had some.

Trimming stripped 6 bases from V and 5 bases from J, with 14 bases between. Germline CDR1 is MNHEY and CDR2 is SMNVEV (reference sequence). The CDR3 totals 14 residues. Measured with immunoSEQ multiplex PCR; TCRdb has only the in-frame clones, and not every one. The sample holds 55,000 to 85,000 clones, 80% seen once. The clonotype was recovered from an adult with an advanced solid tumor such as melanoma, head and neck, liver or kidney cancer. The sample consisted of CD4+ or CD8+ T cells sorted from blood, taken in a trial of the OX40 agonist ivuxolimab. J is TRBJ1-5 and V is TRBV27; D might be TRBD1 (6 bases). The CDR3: CASRNRVSDQPQHF. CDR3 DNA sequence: TGTGCCAGCAGAAACAGGGTTTCGGATCAGCCCCAGCATTTT.